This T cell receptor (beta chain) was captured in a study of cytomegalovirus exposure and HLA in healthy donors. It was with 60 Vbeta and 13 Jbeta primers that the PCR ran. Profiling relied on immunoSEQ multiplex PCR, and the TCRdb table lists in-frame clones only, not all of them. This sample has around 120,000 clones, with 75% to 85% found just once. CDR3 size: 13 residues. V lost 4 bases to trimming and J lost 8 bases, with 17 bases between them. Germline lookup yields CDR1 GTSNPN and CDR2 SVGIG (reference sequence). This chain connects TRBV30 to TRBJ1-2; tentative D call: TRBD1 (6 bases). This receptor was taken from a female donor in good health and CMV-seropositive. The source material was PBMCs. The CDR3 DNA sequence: TGTGCCTGGATCCCCACAGGGTCGGGAGGCTACACCTTC. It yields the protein CAWIPTGSGGYTF.